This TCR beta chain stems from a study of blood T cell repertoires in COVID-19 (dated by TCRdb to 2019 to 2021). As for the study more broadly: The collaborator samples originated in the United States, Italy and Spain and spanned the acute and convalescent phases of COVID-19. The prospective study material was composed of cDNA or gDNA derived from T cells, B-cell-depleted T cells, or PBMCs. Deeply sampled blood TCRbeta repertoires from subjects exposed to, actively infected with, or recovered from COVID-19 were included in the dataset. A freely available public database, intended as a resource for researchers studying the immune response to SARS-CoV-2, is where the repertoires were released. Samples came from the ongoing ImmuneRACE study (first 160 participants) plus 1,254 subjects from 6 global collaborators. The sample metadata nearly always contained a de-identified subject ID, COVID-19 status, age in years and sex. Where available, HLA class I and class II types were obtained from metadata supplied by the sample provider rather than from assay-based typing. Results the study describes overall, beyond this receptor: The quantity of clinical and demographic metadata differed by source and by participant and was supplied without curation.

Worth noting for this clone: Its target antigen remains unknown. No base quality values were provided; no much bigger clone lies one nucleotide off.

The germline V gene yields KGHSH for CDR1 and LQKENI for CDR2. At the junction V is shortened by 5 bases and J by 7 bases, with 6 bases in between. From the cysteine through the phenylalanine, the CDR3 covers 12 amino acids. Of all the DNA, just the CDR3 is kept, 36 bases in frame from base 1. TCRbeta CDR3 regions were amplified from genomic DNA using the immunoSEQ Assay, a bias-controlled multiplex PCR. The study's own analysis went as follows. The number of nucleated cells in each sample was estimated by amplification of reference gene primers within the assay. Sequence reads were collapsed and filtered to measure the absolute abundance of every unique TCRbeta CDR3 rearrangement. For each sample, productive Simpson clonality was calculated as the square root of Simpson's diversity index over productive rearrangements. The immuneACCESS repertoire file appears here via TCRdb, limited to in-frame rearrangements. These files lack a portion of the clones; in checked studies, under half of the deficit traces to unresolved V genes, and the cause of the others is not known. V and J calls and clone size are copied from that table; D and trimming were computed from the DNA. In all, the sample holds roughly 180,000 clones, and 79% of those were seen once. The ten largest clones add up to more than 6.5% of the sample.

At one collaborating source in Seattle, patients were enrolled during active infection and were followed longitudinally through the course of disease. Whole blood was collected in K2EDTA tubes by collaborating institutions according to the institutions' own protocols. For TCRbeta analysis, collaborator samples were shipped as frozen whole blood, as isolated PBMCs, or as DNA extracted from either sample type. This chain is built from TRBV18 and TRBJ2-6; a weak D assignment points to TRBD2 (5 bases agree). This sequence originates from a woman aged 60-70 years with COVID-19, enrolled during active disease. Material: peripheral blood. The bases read TGTGCCAGCTCAGAGGGTGCCAACGTCCTGACTTTC. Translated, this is CASSEGANVLTF.